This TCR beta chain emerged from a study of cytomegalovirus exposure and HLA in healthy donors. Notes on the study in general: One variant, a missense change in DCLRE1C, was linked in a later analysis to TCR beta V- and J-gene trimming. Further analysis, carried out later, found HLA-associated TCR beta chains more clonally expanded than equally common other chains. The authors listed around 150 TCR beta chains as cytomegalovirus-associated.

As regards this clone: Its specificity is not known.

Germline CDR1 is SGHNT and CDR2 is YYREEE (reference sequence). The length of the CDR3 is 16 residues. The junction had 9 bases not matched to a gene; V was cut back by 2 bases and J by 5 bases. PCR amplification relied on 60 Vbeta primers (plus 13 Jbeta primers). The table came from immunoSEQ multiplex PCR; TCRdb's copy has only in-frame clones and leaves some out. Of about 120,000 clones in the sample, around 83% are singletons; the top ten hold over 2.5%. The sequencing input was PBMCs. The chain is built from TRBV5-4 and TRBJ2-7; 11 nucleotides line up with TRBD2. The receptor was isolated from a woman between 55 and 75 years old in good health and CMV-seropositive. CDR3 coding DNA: TGTGCCAGCAGCTTCCCTATAGCGGGAGGGTCCCACGAGCAGTACTTC. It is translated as CASSFPIAGGSHEQYF.